One and the same sample provided the 2 T cell receptor beta chains below, sequenced in a study of blood T cell repertoires in COVID-19 (dated by TCRdb to the early 2020s). The method behind the library was the immunoSEQ multiplex PCR assay. In its TCRdb copy, this immuneACCESS table keeps in-frame sequences only and misses some clones. Where compared with another copy, unresolved V genes explain less than half of these, and the others have no known cause. Counted in this sample were roughly 200,000 clones; around 86% of them appeared once. The ten largest clones capture under 30% of the sample. Sequencing input: PBMCs or T cells enriched from blood (not recorded which). These receptors were taken from a woman aged 35 to 49 in a cohort exposed to, infected with or recovered from COVID-19 (not recorded which).

The chain carries TRBV13 and TRBJ1-2; the match to TRBD1 covers 7 bases. After removal of 5 bases from V and 1 base from J, the junction contained 13 bases not matched to a gene. This CDR3 contains 17 residues. CDR1 is PRHDT, CDR2 FYEKMQ, per germline (reference sequence). CDR3 coding DNA: TGTGCCAGCAGCCACCTCGCGGCAGGGGGGTTTAACTATGGCTACACCTTC. It yields the protein CASSHLAAGGFNYGYTF.

This clone has more than one count but fewer than ten. The chain uses TRBV5-4 and TRBJ1-1; tentatively, D is TRBD1 (5 bases). The CDR3 is 14 amino acids. Trimming took off 3 bases at V and 1 base at J, with 10 bases between the two ends. In germline, CDR1 is SGHNT, CDR2 YYREEE (reference sequence). In nucleotides, the CDR3 is TGTGCCAGCAGCTCCCTAACAGGGAACACTGAAGCTTTCTTT. Amino acid sequence: CASSSLTGNTEAFF.